The clone carrying this TCR beta chain was observed at least ten times. What it binds is unknown. A J-beta primer mix and a sample-barcoded 5' primer were used in a second PCR of roughly 6 to 11 cycles. Every cDNA molecule bore a tag from a template-switch adaptor containing 12 random nucleotides. TCRdb itself ran the 5' RACE reads through MiXCR, one entry per CDR3 protein. The sample contains about 580,000 distinct CDR3 sequences, less than 60% of which appear only once. The sample belongs to a study of blood T cells in healthy people across ages. Whole-study results and caveats: Higher diversity and more naive CD4+ cells were features of long-lived donors, compared to aged donors. CMV infection status of these donors was not known.

Trimming shortened V by 5 bases and J by 5 bases, and 15 bases separated the two germline ends. This CDR3 spans 14 amino acids. Germline V CDR1 and CDR2: MNHNY, SVGAGI (reference sequence). J is TRBJ2-5 and V is TRBV6-6; the D call may be TRBD1 or TRBD2 (6 bases each). Sequenced sample: blood. The receptor was isolated from a man older than 75 in good health. The CDR3 DNA follows: TGTGCCAGCAGTAGGCAGCAGGGGAGGGAGACCCAGTACTTC. It encodes CASSRQQGRETQYF.